The 17 T cell receptor beta chains reported below all come from one sample, sequenced in a study of metastatic and nonmetastatic thyroid tumors (dated by TCRdb to about 2020). The library was produced with PCR. The sequencer listed for this sample is Illumina HiSeq 4000. TCRdb trimmed the raw reads at Q25, called clones with MiXCR and kept productive beta chains. This sample is represented by 75,000 to 100,000 clones; roughly 13% of them were singletons. Jointly, the top ten make up 10% to 12% of the sample. Before undergoing thyroid surgery, none of the patients had been given any kind of treatment. The source material was blood. These receptors were collected from a female donor with papillary thyroid cancer or a benign thyroid nodule (not recorded which). Some clones in this sample may be carry-over from other donors' samples.

As for this clone: This could be a read error, since a much larger clone is one nucleotide away. The identical CDR3 is also encoded by other nucleotide sequences in the sample. The rearrangement links TRBV29-1 to TRBJ2-1; TRBD1 matches at 8 bases. The V and J ends lost 7 bases and 5 bases, in that order; junction bases with no gene match: 13. CDR1 is SQVTM and CDR2 is ANQGSEA in the germline V gene. This CDR3 is 15 amino acids long. The CDR3 DNA reads as TGCAGCGGGTCCCCACGGACAGGGAGACACAATGAGCAGTTCTTC. Protein sequence: CSGSPRTGRHNEQFF.

The rearrangement links TRBV30 to TRBJ1-2; D gene unclear. The CDR3 runs to 15 residues. CDR1 and CDR2 from the germline V gene are GTSNPN and SVGIG (reference sequence). V dropped 0 bases and J dropped 3 bases, with 14 bases sitting between them. As DNA, the CDR3 is TGTGCCTGGAGTGTACTTGGTAGGCGGGACTATGGCTACACCTTC. Translation: CAWSVLGRRDYGYTF.

This clone was observed a few times. A much bigger clone sits one base away, suggesting this may be a read error. The chain employs TRBV20-1 and TRBJ2-4; D perhaps matches TRBD2 (5 bases). V shed 6 bases and J shed 3 bases, with 21 bases lying between them. The germline V gene encodes CDR1 DFQATT and CDR2 SNEGSKA (reference sequence). There are 16 residues in the CDR3. For the CDR3, the DNA is TGCAGTGCGGAGGCGAGCACCCCCGGGGACAAAAACATTCAGTACTTC. Amino acid sequence: CSAEASTPGDKNIQYF.

This rearrangement joins TRBV19 to TRBJ2-3; 7 bases match TRBD1. The length of the CDR3 is 17 residues. CDR1 LNHDA and CDR2 SQIVND come from the germline V gene (reference sequence). Trimming took 3 bases from V and 5 from J; bases not matched to a gene: 14. The CDR3 DNA reads TGTGCCAGTAGTATTAGGACCGAGACAGGGACCAAAGATACGCAGTATTTT. This translates into CASSIRTETGTKDTQYF.

This clone was observed many times. V gene TRBV6-2 or TRBV6-3 combines with J gene TRBJ2-5; D might be TRBD2 (5 bases). V shed 7 bases and J shed 4 bases, with 10 bases lying between them. Germline assignment: CDR1 MNHEY and CDR2 SVGEGT. The CDR3 sequence is 12 residues long. The CDR3 DNA reads TGTGCCAGCAAGGGAGTCGTAGAGACCCAGTACTTC. Translating it yields CASKGVVETQYF.

This clone was recorded many times. This chain uses TRBV11-2 with TRBJ2-7, with TRBD1 matching over 10 bases. The CDR3 spans 14 residues. Germline lookup yields CDR1 SGHAT and CDR2 FQNNGV. V lost 3 bases, J lost 5 bases, and 4 bases stayed unmatched. In nucleotides, the CDR3 is TGTGCCAGCAGCTTCAAAGGACAGGGGGACGAGCAGTACTTC. The encoded protein is CASSFKGQGDEQYF.

In the case of this clone: Since a much larger clone is just one base distant, this may be a read error. The sample has other DNA sequences that encode this CDR3 too. The J gene is TRBJ1-2, the V gene TRBV29-1; TRBD1 is a possible D gene (6 bases). The CDR3 has 11 amino acids. Trimming cost V 5 bases and J 6 bases, with 10 bases left between them. CDR1 is SQVTM and CDR2 is ANQGSEA in the germline V gene. The CDR3 sequence: CSVLQGNGYTF. The CDR3 DNA sequence: TGCAGCGTTCTACAGGGTAATGGCTACACCTTC.

This chain connects TRBV4-1 to TRBJ1-1; TRBD1 might be the D (6 bases). The CDR3 length is 13 residues. V shed 5 bases and J shed 11 bases, with 18 bases lying between them. CDR1 and CDR2 (germline): MGHRA, YSYEKL. The CDR3 loop is CASSSPSGRGAFF. The CDR3 coding sequence is TGCGCCAGCAGCTCACCCTCAGGCAGGGGCGCTTTCTTT.

This clone was seen many times. V gene TRBV9 combines with J gene TRBJ2-3, with 10 bases aligning to TRBD2. The V segment lost 1 base and the J segment 0 bases; nucleotides outside the gene matches: 2. This CDR3 is built from 16 residues. CDR1 and CDR2 from the germline V gene are SGDLS and YYNGEE. The CDR3 nucleotides read TGTGCCAGCAGCGTAAAACTAGCGGGGAGCACAGATACGCAGTATTTT. As protein: CASSVKLAGSTDTQYF. The entire variable domain, with the rest obtained from reference TRBV9 and TRBJ2-3, is as follows: DSGVTQTPKHLITATGQRVTLRCSPRSGDLSVYWYQQSLDQGLQFLIQYYNGEERAKGNILERFSAQQFPDLHSELNLSSLELGDSALYFCASSVKLAGSTDTQYFGPGTRLTVL.

The genes are TRBV20-1 and TRBJ2-1, with a possible D match to TRBD2 (6 bases). V lost 3 bases, J lost 7 bases, and 22 bases lay in between. Germline V gene lookup returns CDR1 DFQATT and CDR2 SNEGSKA (reference sequence). CDR3 length: 16 amino acids. The DNA of the CDR3 is TGCAGTGCTAGCCACCCTATCGGGAGTCAACAGAATGAGCAGTTCTTC. Its protein product is CSASHPIGSQQNEQFF.

This clone was found many times. In DNA form, the CDR3 reads TGTGCCAGCAGTTTAAGACAGTACCCCTACGAGCAGTACTTC. It codes for CASSLRQYPYEQYF. The V and J genes are TRBV28 and TRBJ2-7; a weak D match, TRBD1 (5 bases). Per the germline V gene, CDR1 is MDHEN and CDR2 is SYDVKM. V lost 2 bases and J 2 bases, leaving 10 bases between the germline ends. The CDR3 is made up of 14 amino acids.

This clone has a count of ten or more. The rearrangement links TRBV11-3 to TRBJ2-3, with D hard to call. Trimming cost V 0 bases and J 1 base, with 5 bases left between them. The CDR3 is made up of 14 amino acids. Germline values: CDR1 SGHNT, CDR2 YENEEA. The DNA of the CDR3 is TGTGCCAGCAGCTTAGATCTCGGCACAGATACGCAGTATTTT. It translates to CASSLDLGTDTQYF.

This clone was counted many times. The chain joins TRBV18 to TRBJ2-5; weak D call: TRBD2 (5 bases). The V end was cut by 3 bases, the J end by 1 base, with 18 bases between. CDR1 is KGHSH and CDR2 is LQKENI in the germline V gene. CDR3 length equals 17 residues. CDR3 amino acids: CASSPTQTRLTQETQYF. In nucleotides, the CDR3 is TGTGCCAGCTCACCCACTCAAACTAGACTTACCCAAGAGACCCAGTACTTC.

This clone was counted a few times. The rearrangement joins TRBV20-1 to TRBJ2-5; D is perhaps TRBD2 (8 bases). This CDR3 spans 14 amino acids. Deletions cut 6 bases from V and 9 bases from J, with 23 bases between. Germline V gives CDR1 DFQATT, CDR2 SNEGSKA (reference sequence). The CDR3 DNA is TGCAGTGCAAATAGCGGGGAGGGGGCAGCGGCCCAGTACTTC. Protein product: CSANSGEGAAAQYF.

Concerning this clone: This may be a read error: a much more frequent sequence differs by one nucleotide. This chain joins TRBV28 and TRBJ2-5, with a possible D match to TRBD2 (6 bases). The CDR3 is 13 amino acids. Trimming removed 10 bases from V and 6 bases from J, with 18 bases in between. Looked up from germline, CDR1 is MDHEN and CDR2 is SYDVKM. The CDR3 nucleotides are TGTGCCAACAGGCCCGGGGGAGGAAAGACCCAGTACTTC. Its translation: CANRPGGGKTQYF. The full variable domain, in which reference TRBV28 and TRBJ2-5 provide the parts outside the CDR3, is DVKVTQSSRYLVKRTGEKVFLECVQDMDHENMFWYRQDPGLGLRLIYFSYDVKMKEKGDIPEGYSVSREKKERFSLILESASTNQTSMYLCANRPGGGKTQYFGPGTRLLVL.

This clone was found many times. The DNA for the CDR3 is TGTGCCAGCAGAAAACTAGCGGGAGTAATGAATGAGCAGTTCTTC. Its protein product is CASRKLAGVMNEQFF. The V gene is TRBV11-1, the J gene TRBJ2-1; the match to TRBD2 covers 11 bases. Germline V gives CDR1 SGHAT, CDR2 FQDESV (reference sequence). V lost 6 bases to trimming and J lost 7 bases; unmatched junction nucleotides: 8. The CDR3 has 15 amino acids.

This clone appeared many times. This sequence joins TRBV7-8 and TRBJ1-5, with D perhaps matching TRBD1 (5 bases). V shed 5 bases and J shed 7 bases, with 18 bases lying between them. Germline V gene sequence: CDR1 SGHVS, CDR2 FQNEAQ. The length of the CDR3 is 15 residues. CDR3 sequence (DNA): TGTGCCAGCAGCCTAGGGGCGGGTGGGAACCAGCCCCAGCATTTT. Translating it yields CASSLGAGGNQPQHF.